The subject of this entry is one TCR beta chain. This clonotype came up many times. The clone's antigen remains unknown. No clone much larger than this one lies a single base away; base qualities are absent. The data derive from a study of identical twins (dated by TCRdb to 2016 to 2017). A note on the overall study: To test whether fetal clonotypes persist, the study used deep sequencing on TCR alpha and beta repertoires from monozygotic twins, unrelated adults of various ages, and cord blood. To rule out contamination, the twin experiments were replicated at different times with different library preparation protocols.

Taken from cysteine to phenylalanine, the CDR3 has 15 residues. The sequence is cut down to CDR3 DNA, 45 bases in frame from base 1. For this chain, trimming is 2 bases at the V end and 2 bases at the J end, and the number of junction bases without a gene match is 2. As encoded in the germline V gene, CDR1 is MNHNS while CDR2 is SASEGT. The library relied on 5' RACE. TCRdb shows the sequencer as Illumina HiSeq 2000. A universal primer binding site was introduced by template switching, and a unique molecular identifier was present in the final cDNA, enabling accurate counting of TCR cDNA molecules. Specific primers in the conserved constant-segment region were used to synthesize first-strand cDNA for TCR alpha and beta chains. To control for contamination, each cDNA library was double barcoded with a SMART-Mk sample barcode plus Illumina barcodes. TruSeq adapter sequences along with Illumina sample barcodes were introduced in two successive PCR steps. The Illumina HiSeq platform was used with custom primers to sequence TCR alpha and beta cDNA libraries. On the authors' methods: MiGEC processed the raw reads to extract unique molecular identifiers, while MiXCR was used to determine the CDR3 positions. For each individual, recombination models were inferred using an EM algorithm with the repgenHMM and IGoR tools. The analysis of shared clonotypes was done with the tcR package in R, with sharing normalized by the product of cloneset sizes. To study raw recombination free of thymic and clonal selection effects, out-of-frame nonproductive sequences were analyzed. TCRdb reworked the public reads: Q25 trimming with fastp, MiXCR clone assembly, productive beta chains retained. One record per CDR3 amino acid sequence lists the most common genes and DNA. The V and J calls were not made by the authors but by TCRdb's processing. Counted in this sample were around 370,000 distinct CDR3 sequences; 7% to 9.5% of them appeared once. The ten largest make up under 10% of the sample.

Every donor in the study was a healthy Caucasian. Three unrelated non-twin adults were additionally sequenced: a male aged 18 to 30, a male aged 50 to 59 and a female aged 50 to 59. Using Miltenyi CD45RO+ enrichment and human naive T-cell isolation kits, memory (CD45RO+) and naive T cells were isolated from PBMC. Results the study describes overall, beyond this receptor: Because the same donors could not be followed over many years, the conclusions relied on cross-sectional statistical analysis. A weaker excess of twin sharing was found in beta out-of-frame sequences because the signal-to-noise ratio was lowered by fewer shared sequences. Fewer insertions were carried by abundant cord blood beta clonotypes; a weaker similar trend was observed in young adult naive repertoires, while no such trend was observed in memory repertoires. Compared with coincidental sharing between unrelated individuals, out-of-frame TCR alpha sequences shared between twins showed an excess of sequences with low generation probability. In monozygotic twins, recombination models systematically underestimated out-of-frame TCR alpha sharing, but the models matched the sharing seen between unrelated individuals. Zero-insertion analyses could be partly confounded by invariant T cells such as MAIT and iNKT, though diverse VJ usage argued against such confounding for most clonotypes.

Input material: naive T cells sorted from blood. This specimen's cell subset or site label, per the study, means: cells isolated with a human naive T-cell isolation kit. Recombination connected TRBV6-1 to TRBJ2-1; TRBD2 fits 8 bases in the junction. The TCR originated in a woman aged 45-65 years in good health. The nucleotides are TGTGCCAGCAGTGAATTAGCGGGGCCCTACAATGAGCAGTTCTTC. Translation gives CASSELAGPYNEQFF.